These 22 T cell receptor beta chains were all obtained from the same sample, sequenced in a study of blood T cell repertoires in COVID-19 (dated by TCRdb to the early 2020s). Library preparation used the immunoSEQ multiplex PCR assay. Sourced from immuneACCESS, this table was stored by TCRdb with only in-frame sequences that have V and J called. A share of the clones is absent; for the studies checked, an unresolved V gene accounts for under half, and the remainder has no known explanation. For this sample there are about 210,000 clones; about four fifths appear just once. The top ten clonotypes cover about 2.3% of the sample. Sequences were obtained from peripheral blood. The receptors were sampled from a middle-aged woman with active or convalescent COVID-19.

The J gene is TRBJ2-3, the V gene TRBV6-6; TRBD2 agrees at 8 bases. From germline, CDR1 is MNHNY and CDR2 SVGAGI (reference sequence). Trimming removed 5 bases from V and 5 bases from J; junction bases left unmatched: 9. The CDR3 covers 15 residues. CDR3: CASSPGGGLGDTQYF. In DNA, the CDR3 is TGTGCCAGCAGTCCCGGGGGGGGTTTGGGAGATACGCAGTATTTT.

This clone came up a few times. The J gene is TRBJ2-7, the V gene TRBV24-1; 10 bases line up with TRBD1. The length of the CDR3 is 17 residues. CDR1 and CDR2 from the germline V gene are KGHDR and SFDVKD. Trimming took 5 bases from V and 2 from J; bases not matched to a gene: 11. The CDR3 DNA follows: TGTGCCACCAGTGCAGCTCCGGGACAGGGGCCAACCTACGAGCAGTACTTC. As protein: CATSAAPGQGPTYEQYF.

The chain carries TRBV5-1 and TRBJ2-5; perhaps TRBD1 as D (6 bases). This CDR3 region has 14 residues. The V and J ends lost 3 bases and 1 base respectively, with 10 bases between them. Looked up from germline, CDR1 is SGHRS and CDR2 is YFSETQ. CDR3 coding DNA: TGCGCCAGCAGCTCTGGACAGCTCCAAGAGACCCAGTACTTC. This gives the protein CASSSGQLQETQYF.

The CDR3 is CASSRPQRGGTHSYNEQFF. CDR3 DNA sequence: TGTGCCAGCAGCCGCCCCCAACGCGGCGGGACTCACTCCTACAATGAGCAGTTCTTC. The chain uses TRBV11-2 and TRBJ2-1, with D possibly matching TRBD2 (6 bases). Germline CDR1 reads SGHAT; CDR2 reads FQNNGV. The germline V and J ends were trimmed by 5 bases and 0 bases, with 23 bases remaining between them. The CDR3 is 19 residues long.

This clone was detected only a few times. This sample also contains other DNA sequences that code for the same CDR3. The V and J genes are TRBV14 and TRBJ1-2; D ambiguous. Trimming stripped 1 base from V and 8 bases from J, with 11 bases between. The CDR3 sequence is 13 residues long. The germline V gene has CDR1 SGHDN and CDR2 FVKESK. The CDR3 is CASSQVAGGGYTF. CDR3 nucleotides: TGTGCCAGCAGCCAAGTAGCAGGCGGGGGCTACACCTTC.

CDR3 nucleotide sequence: TGTGCCACCAGTGACATGACCGGGACAGTGGAGAACTATGGCTACACCTTC. The encoded protein is CATSDMTGTVENYGYTF. The chain has TRBV24-1 and TRBJ1-2; 7 bases map to TRBD1. Germline V gene lookup returns CDR1 KGHDR and CDR2 SFDVKD. The CDR3 is 17 residues long. The V segment lost 4 bases and the J segment 2 bases; nucleotides outside the gene matches: 12.

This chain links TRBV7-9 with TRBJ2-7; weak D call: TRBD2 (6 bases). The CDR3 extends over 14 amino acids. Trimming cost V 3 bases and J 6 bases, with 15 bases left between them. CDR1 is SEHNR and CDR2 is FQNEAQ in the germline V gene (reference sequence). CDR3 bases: TGTGCCAGCAGCTTCACCGGGAGCCTCGGCGAGCAGTACTTC. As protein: CASSFTGSLGEQYF. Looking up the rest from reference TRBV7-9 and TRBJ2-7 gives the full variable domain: DTGVSQNPRHKITKRGQNVTFRCDPISEHNRLYWYRQTLGQGPEFLTYFQNEAQLEKSRLLSDRFSAERPKGSFSTLEIQRTEQGDSAMYLCASSFTGSLGEQYFGPGTRLTVT.

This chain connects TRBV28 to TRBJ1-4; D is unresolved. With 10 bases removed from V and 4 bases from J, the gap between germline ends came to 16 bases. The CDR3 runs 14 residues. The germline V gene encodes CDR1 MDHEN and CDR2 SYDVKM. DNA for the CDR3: TGTGCCACCAAACGTGGAGTTTTTAATGAAAAACTGTTTTTT. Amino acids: CATKRGVFNEKLFF.

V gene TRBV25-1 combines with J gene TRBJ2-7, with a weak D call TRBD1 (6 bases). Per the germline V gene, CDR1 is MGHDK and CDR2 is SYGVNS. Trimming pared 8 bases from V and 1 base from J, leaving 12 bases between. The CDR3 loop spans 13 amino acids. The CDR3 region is CASGRTESYEQYF. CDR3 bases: TGTGCCAGCGGAAGGACAGAATCCTACGAGCAGTACTTC.

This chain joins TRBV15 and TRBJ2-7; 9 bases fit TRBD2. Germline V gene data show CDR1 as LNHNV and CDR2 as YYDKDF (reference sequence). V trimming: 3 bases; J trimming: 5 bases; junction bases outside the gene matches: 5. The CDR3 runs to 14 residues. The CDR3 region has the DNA TGTGCCACCAGCAGCATAGCGGGGGTCGACGAGCAGTACTTC. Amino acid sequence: CATSSIAGVDEQYF.

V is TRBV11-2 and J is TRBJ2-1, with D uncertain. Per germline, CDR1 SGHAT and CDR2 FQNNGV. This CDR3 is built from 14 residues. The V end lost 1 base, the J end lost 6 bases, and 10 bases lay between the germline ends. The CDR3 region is CASSLGLVGNEQFF. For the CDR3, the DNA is TGTGCCAGCAGCTTAGGTCTAGTTGGCAATGAGCAGTTCTTC.

CDR3 sequence (DNA): TGCGCCAGCAGCCAAGATTTAGGTTGGGAACAGGTAGGCCACGAGCAGTACTTC. Translation gives CASSQDLGWEQVGHEQYF. This chain joins TRBV4-3 and TRBJ2-7, with a tentative D call TRBD1 (5 bases). In germline, CDR1 is LGHNA, CDR2 YSLEER. The CDR3 spans 18 residues. The ends were cut back, 0 bases at V and 5 bases at J, with 23 bases in the middle.

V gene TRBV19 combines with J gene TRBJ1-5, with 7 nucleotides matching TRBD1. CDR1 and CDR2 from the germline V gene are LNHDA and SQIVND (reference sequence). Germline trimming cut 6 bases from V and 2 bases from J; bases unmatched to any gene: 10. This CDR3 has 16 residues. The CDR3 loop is CASRETGRKGNQPQHF. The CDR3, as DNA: TGTGCCAGTAGGGAGACAGGGAGGAAGGGCAATCAGCCCCAGCATTTT.

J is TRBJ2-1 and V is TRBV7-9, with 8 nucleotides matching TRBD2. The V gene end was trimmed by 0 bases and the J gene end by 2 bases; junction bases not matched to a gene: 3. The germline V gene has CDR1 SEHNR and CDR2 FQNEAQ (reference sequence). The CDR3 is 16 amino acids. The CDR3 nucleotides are TGTGCCAGCAGCTTAGCCTCCGGGAGGGCCTACAATGAGCAGTTCTTC. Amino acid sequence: CASSLASGRAYNEQFF.

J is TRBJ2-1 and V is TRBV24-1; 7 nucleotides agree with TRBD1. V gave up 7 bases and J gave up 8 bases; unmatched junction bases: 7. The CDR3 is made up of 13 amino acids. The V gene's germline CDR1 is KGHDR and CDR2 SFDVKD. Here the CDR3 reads CATRETGQDEQFF. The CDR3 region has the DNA TGTGCCACCAGGGAGACAGGGCAGGATGAGCAGTTCTTC.

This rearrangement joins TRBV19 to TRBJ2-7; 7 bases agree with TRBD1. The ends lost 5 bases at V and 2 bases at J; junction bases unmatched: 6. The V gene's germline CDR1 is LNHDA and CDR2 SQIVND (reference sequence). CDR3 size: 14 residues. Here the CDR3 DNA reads TGTGCCAGTAGTTGGGGCAGGGGGACCTACGAGCAGTACTTC. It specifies CASSWGRGTYEQYF.

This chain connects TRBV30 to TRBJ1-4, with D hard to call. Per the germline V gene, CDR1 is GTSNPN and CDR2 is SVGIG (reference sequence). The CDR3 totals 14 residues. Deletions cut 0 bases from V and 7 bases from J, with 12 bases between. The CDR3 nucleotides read TGTGCCTGGAGTGTGGTCAAAGGCGGTGAAAAACTGTTTTTT. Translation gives CAWSVVKGGEKLFF. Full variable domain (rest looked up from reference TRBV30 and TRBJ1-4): SQTIHQWPATLVQPVGSPLSLECTVEGTSNPNLYWYRQAAGRGLQLLFYSVGIGQISSEVPQNLSASRPQDRQFILSSKKLLLSDSGFYLCAWSVVKGGEKLFFGSGTQLSVL.

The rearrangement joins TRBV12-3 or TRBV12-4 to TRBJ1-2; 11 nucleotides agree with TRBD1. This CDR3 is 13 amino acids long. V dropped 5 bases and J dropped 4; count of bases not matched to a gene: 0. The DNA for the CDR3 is TGTGCCAGCAGTGGGACAGGGGGCTATGGCTACACCTTC. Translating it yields CASSGTGGYGYTF.

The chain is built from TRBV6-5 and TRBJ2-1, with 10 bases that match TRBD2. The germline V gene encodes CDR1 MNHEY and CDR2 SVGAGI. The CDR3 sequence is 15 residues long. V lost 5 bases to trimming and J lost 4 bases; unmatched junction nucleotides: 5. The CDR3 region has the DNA TGTGCCAGCAGTCCACAAGCGGGAGGGTACAATGAGCAGTTCTTC. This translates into CASSPQAGGYNEQFF.

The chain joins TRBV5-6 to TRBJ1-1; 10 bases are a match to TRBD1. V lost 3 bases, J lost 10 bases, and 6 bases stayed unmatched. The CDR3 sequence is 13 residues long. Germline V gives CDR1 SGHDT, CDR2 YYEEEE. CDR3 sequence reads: CASSSRQGARAFF. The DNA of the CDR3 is TGTGCCAGCAGCTCGCGACAGGGGGCGCGAGCTTTCTTT. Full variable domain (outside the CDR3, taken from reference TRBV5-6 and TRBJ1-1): DAGVTQSPTHLIKTRGQQVTLRCSPKSGHDTVSWYQQALGQGPQFIFQYYEEEERQRGNFPDRFSGHQFPNYSSELNVNALLLGDSALYLCASSSRQGARAFFGQGTRLTVV.

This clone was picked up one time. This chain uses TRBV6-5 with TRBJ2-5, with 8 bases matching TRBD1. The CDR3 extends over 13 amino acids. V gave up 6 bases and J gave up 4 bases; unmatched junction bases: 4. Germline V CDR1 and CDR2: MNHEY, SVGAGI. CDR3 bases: TGTGCCAGCAGAAGGACAGGGCGAGAGACCCAGTACTTC. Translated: CASRRTGRETQYF.

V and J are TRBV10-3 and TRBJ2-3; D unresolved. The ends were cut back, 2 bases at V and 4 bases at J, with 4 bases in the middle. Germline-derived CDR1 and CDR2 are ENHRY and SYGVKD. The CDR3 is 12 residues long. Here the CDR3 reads CAISEGPDTQYF. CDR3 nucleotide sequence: TGTGCCATCAGTGAGGGGCCAGATACGCAGTATTTT.